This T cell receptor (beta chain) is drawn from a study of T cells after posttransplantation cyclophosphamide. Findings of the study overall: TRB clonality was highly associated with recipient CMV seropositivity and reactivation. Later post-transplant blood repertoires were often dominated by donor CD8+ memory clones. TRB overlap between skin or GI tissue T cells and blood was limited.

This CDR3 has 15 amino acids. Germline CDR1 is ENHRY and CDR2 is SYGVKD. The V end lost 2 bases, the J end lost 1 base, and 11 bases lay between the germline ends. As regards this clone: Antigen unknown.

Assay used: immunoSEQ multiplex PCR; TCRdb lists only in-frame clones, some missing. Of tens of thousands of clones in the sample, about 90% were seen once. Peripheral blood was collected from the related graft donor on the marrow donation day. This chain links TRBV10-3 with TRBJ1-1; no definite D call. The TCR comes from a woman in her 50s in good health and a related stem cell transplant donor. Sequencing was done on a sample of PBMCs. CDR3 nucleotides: TGTGCCATCAGTGAGCGAGGGCGGGAGAACACTGAAGCTTTCTTT. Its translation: CAISERGRENTEAFF.